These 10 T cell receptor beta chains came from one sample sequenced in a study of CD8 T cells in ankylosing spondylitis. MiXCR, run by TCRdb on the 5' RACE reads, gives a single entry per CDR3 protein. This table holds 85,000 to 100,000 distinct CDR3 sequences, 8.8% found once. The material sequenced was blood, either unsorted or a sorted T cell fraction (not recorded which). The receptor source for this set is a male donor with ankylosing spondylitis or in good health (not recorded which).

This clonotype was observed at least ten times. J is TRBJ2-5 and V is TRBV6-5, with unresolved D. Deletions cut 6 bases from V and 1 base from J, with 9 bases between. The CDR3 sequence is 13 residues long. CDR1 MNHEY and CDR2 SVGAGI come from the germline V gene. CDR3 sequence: CASRSRIQETQYF. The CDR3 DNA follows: TGTGCCAGCAGATCTAGGATCCAAGAGACCCAGTACTTC.

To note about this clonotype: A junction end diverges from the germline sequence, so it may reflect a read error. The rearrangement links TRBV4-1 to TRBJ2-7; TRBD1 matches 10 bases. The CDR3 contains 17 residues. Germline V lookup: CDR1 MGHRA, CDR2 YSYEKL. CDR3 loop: CARSRMNPGQGFGEQYF. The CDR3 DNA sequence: TGCGCCAGGAGCCGCATGAATCCGGGACAGGGGTTTGGCGAGCAGTACTTC.

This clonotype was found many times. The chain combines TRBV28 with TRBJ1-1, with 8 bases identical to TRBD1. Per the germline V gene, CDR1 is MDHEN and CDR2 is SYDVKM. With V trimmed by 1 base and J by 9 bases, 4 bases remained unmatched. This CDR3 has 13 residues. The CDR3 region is CASSLSTGGKAFF. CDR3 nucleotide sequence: TGTGCCAGCAGTTTATCAACAGGGGGAAAAGCTTTCTTT.

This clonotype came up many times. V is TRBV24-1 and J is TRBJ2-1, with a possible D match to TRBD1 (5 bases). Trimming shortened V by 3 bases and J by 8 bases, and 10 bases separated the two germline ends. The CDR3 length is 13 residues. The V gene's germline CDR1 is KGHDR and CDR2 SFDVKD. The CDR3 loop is CATSDPGNHEQFF. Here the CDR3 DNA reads TGTGCCACCAGTGATCCAGGGAACCATGAGCAGTTCTTC.

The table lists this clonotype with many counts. The CDR3 DNA reads TGTGCCAGCAGCTTAGCGAACACTCAGCCCCAGCATTTT. Protein product: CASSLANTQPQHF. This chain uses TRBV7-2 with TRBJ1-5; no firm D call. CDR3 length equals 13 residues. Trimming shortened V by 0 bases and J by 6 bases, and 6 bases separated the two germline ends. Germline CDR1 SGHTA, CDR2 FQGNSA. Together with reference TRBV7-2 and TRBJ1-5, the CDR3 gives the full variable domain: GAGVSQSPSNKVTEKGKDVELRCDPISGHTALYWYRQSLGQGLEFLIYFQGNSAPDKSGLPSDRFSAERTGGSVSTLTIQRTQQEDSAVYLCASSLANTQPQHFGDGTRLSIL.

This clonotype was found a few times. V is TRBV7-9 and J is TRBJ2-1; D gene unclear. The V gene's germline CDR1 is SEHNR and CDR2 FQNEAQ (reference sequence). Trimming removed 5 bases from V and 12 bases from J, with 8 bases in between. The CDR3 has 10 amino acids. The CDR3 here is CASSPMGQFF. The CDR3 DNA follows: TGTGCCAGCAGCCCCATGGGGCAGTTCTTC.

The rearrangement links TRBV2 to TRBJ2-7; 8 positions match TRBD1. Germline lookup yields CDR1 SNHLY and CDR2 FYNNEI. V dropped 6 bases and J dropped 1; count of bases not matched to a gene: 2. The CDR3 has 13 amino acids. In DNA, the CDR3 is TGTGCCAGCAGAGGGACAGGATCCTACGAGCAGTACTTC. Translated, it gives CASRGTGSYEQYF.

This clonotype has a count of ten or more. CDR3 protein: CASSPRQGGETQYF. CDR3 DNA sequence: TGCGCCAGCAGCCCCCGACAGGGCGGGGAGACCCAGTACTTC. J is TRBJ2-5 and V is TRBV5-1; 7 bases align to TRBD1. With V trimmed by 4 bases and J by 5 bases, 8 bases remained unmatched. The CDR3 covers 14 residues. Germline V gene data show CDR1 as SGHRS and CDR2 as YFSETQ.

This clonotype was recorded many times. In DNA form, the CDR3 reads TGCAGCGAGTTAGTCGGGACTGAAGCTTTCTTT. Translation: CSELVGTEAFF. The rearrangement uses TRBV29-1 and TRBJ1-1, with D unresolved. Germline CDR1 reads SQVTM; CDR2 reads ANQGSEA. CDR3 length: 11 amino acids. V shed 7 bases and J shed 5 bases, with 11 bases lying between them.

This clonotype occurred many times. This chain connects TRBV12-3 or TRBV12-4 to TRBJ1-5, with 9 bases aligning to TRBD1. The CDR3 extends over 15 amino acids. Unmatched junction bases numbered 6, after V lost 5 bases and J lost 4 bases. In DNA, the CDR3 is TGTGCCAGCAGTCCTAGACAGGGGGGGAATCAGCCCCAGCATTTT. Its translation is CASSPRQGGNQPQHF.